The rows below give T cell receptor beta chains drawn from one sample of a study of blood T cell repertoires in COVID-19. The assay was immunoSEQ multiplex PCR, and TCRdb's table has in-frame clones only and misses some. The sample records some 120,000 clones, 88% being singletons. The specimen was peripheral blood. Receptors were obtained from a human donor in a cohort sampled during active COVID-19. CDR3s include the opening cysteine and the closing phenylalanine or tryptophan. The D gene is left open where the match is weak. Clone size, where shown, is once, few, many, or a class for clones that have expanded.

abundance: .; d_gene: .; len: 13; v_gene: TRBV18; j_gene: TRBJ2-7; CDR3aa: CASSPKGLNEQYF; CDR3nt: TGTGCCAGCTCACCAAAAGGACTAAACGAGCAGTACTTC
abundance: .; d_gene: .; len: 14; v_gene: TRBV19; j_gene: TRBJ2-5; CDR3aa: CASSTFPGEETQYF; CDR3nt: TGTGCCAGTAGTACATTTCCAGGGGAAGAGACCCAGTACTTC
abundance: .; d_gene: TRBD2; len: 17; v_gene: TRBV30; j_gene: TRBJ2-3; CDR3aa: CAYRWLAGGTFTDTQYF; CDR3nt: TGTGCCTACCGGTGGCTAGCGGGGGGGACTTTCACAGATACGCAGTATTTT
abundance: .; d_gene: .; len: 14; v_gene: TRBV10-2; j_gene: TRBJ1-3; CDR3aa: CASSESTAGNTIYF; CDR3nt: TGCGCCAGCAGTGAGTCTACAGCTGGAAACACCATATATTTT
abundance: .; d_gene: .; len: 14; v_gene: TRBV27; j_gene: TRBJ1-1; CDR3aa: CASNKQGPNTEAFF; CDR3nt: TGTGCCAGCAACAAACAGGGCCCGAACACTGAAGCTTTCTTT
abundance: once; d_gene: TRBD1; len: 13; v_gene: TRBV19; j_gene: TRBJ2-1; CDR3aa: CASRGTEGNEQFF; CDR3nt: TGTGCCAGTAGGGGGACAGAGGGGAATGAGCAGTTCTTC
abundance: .; d_gene: .; len: 15; v_gene: TRBV4-1; j_gene: TRBJ2-3; CDR3aa: CASSQNPETADTQYF; CDR3nt: TGCGCCAGCAGCCAAAATCCTGAGACTGCAGATACGCAGTATTTT
abundance: .; d_gene: TRBD2; len: 20; v_gene: TRBV6-6; j_gene: TRBJ2-7; CDR3aa: CASSPDAIPGLAGVNYEQYF; CDR3nt: TGTGCCAGCAGCCCCGACGCAATACCCGGACTAGCGGGGGTCAACTACGAGCAGTACTTC
abundance: once; d_gene: TRBD2; len: 14; v_gene: TRBV9; j_gene: TRBJ2-7; CDR3aa: CASSVGLAGVEQYF; CDR3nt: TGTGCCAGCAGCGTAGGACTAGCGGGAGTCGAGCAGTACTTC
abundance: .; d_gene: .; len: 18; v_gene: TRBV11-2; j_gene: TRBJ2-3; CDR3aa: CASSLEWTVPPLTDTQYF; CDR3nt: TGTGCCAGCAGCTTGGAGTGGACAGTACCTCCCTTAACAGATACGCAGTATTTT
abundance: .; d_gene: TRBD1; len: 16; v_gene: TRBV6-2/TRBV6-3; j_gene: TRBJ1-4; CDR3aa: CASSQPATGRSEKLFF; CDR3nt: TGTGCCAGCAGTCAACCCGCGACAGGGAGAAGTGAAAAACTGTTTTTT
abundance: .; d_gene: TRBD1; len: 16; v_gene: TRBV19; j_gene: TRBJ1-5; CDR3aa: CASSIDGNRGNQPQHF; CDR3nt: TGTGCCAGTAGTATAGATGGGAACAGGGGAAATCAGCCCCAGCATTTT
abundance: once; d_gene: .; len: 14; v_gene: TRBV7-2; j_gene: TRBJ1-1; CDR3aa: CASVKGQGKSEAFF; CDR3nt: TGTGCCAGCGTGAAAGGGCAGGGAAAGTCTGAAGCTTTCTTT
abundance: .; d_gene: TRBD2; len: 16; v_gene: TRBV19; j_gene: TRBJ2-1; CDR3aa: CASSRISGSSYNEQFF; CDR3nt: TGTGCCAGTAGTAGGATTAGCGGGAGCTCCTACAATGAGCAGTTCTTC
abundance: .; d_gene: .; len: 13; v_gene: TRBV9; j_gene: TRBJ1-1; CDR3aa: CASSVYRNTEAFF; CDR3nt: TGTGCCAGCAGCGTATATAGGAACACTGAAGCTTTCTTT
abundance: .; d_gene: TRBD2; len: 15; v_gene: TRBV4-2; j_gene: TRBJ2-7; CDR3aa: CASSQDIVLAGEQYF; CDR3nt: TGTGCCAGCAGCCAAGATATCGTGCTAGCGGGTGAGCAGTACTTC
abundance: .; d_gene: TRBD2; len: 18; v_gene: TRBV6-6; j_gene: TRBJ2-2; CDR3aa: CASSPGGLAGFDTGELFF; CDR3nt: TGTGCCAGCAGTCCCGGAGGGCTAGCGGGATTCGACACCGGGGAGCTGTTTTTT
abundance: .; d_gene: .; len: 15; v_gene: TRBV5-5; j_gene: TRBJ1-1; CDR3aa: CASSLVGAENTEAFF; CDR3nt: TGTGCCAGCAGCTTGGTGGGGGCGGAGAACACTGAAGCCTTCTTT
abundance: .; d_gene: TRBD2; len: 13; v_gene: TRBV24-1; j_gene: TRBJ2-2; CDR3aa: CATTSGVTGELFF; CDR3nt: TGTGCCACCACTAGCGGGGTCACCGGGGAGCTGTTTTTT
abundance: .; d_gene: TRBD2; len: 17; v_gene: TRBV3-1/TRBV3-2; j_gene: TRBJ2-7; CDR3aa: CASSQAASGVSSYEQYF; CDR3nt: TGTGCCAGCAGCCAAGCGGCTAGCGGGGTTAGCTCCTACGAGCAGTACTTC
abundance: .; d_gene: TRBD1; len: 16; v_gene: TRBV7-6; j_gene: TRBJ2-3; CDR3aa: CASSSTGTGRTDTQYF; CDR3nt: TGTGCCAGCAGCTCAACCGGGACAGGACGCACAGATACGCAGTATTTT
abundance: few; d_gene: TRBD2; len: 16; v_gene: TRBV7-7; j_gene: TRBJ2-2; CDR3aa: CASSPSGTSFHGELFF; CDR3nt: TGTGCTAGCAGCCCCTCCGGGACTAGCTTCCACGGGGAGCTGTTTTTT
abundance: many; d_gene: .; len: 18; v_gene: TRBV2; j_gene: TRBJ1-2; CDR3aa: CASSESEPSGRSNYGYTF; CDR3nt: TGTGCCAGCAGTGAGTCGGAACCAAGTGGGAGATCTAACTATGGCTACACCTTC
abundance: .; d_gene: .; len: 13; v_gene: TRBV5-6; j_gene: TRBJ2-7; CDR3aa: CASSFGTPQGEYF; CDR3nt: TGTGCCAGCAGCTTTGGGACTCCCCAAGGGGAATACTTC
abundance: once; d_gene: .; len: 15; v_gene: TRBV10-3; j_gene: TRBJ1-2; CDR3aa: CAISEGQAANYGYTF; CDR3nt: TGTGCCATCAGTGAGGGTCAGGCAGCTAACTATGGCTACACCTTC
abundance: .; d_gene: .; len: 12; v_gene: TRBV5-6; j_gene: TRBJ1-1; CDR3aa: CASSLFRGEAFF; CDR3nt: TGTGCCAGCAGCTTGTTTAGGGGGGAAGCTTTCTTT
abundance: once; d_gene: TRBD2; len: 18; v_gene: TRBV5-1; j_gene: TRBJ2-5; CDR3aa: CASSPGSGTSGGRETQYF; CDR3nt: TGCGCCAGCAGCCCCGGATCCGGGACTAGCGGGGGTCGGGAGACCCAGTACTTC
abundance: .; d_gene: TRBD1; len: 16; v_gene: TRBV5-6; j_gene: TRBJ1-3; CDR3aa: CASSRGTEKTGNTIYF; CDR3nt: TGTGCCAGCAGCCGCGGGACAGAAAAAACTGGAAACACCATATATTTT
abundance: .; d_gene: .; len: 14; v_gene: TRBV4-2; j_gene: TRBJ1-1; CDR3aa: CASSQAGGDTEAFF; CDR3nt: TGTGCCAGCAGCCAAGCCGGGGGGGACACTGAAGCTTTCTTT
abundance: .; d_gene: .; len: 16; v_gene: TRBV3-1/TRBV3-2; j_gene: TRBJ2-3; CDR3aa: CASSPGLSAGTDTQYF; CDR3nt: TGTGCCAGCAGCCCCGGGTTGTCTGCGGGCACAGATACGCAGTATTTT
abundance: few; d_gene: TRBD2; len: 14; v_gene: TRBV4-1; j_gene: TRBJ2-1; CDR3aa: CASSERTSNNEQFF; CDR3nt: TGCGCCAGCAGCGAGCGGACTAGTAACAATGAGCAGTTCTTC
abundance: once; d_gene: TRBD2; len: 15; v_gene: TRBV18; j_gene: TRBJ2-7; CDR3aa: CASSPQAGADYEQYF; CDR3nt: TGTGCCAGCTCACCGCAAGCGGGGGCAGACTACGAGCAGTACTTC
abundance: .; d_gene: .; len: 15; v_gene: TRBV4-1; j_gene: TRBJ2-3; CDR3aa: CASSQEAPRKSTQYF; CDR3nt: TGCGCCAGCAGCCAAGAGGCACCGAGGAAGTCTACGCAGTATTTT
abundance: once; d_gene: TRBD1; len: 18; v_gene: TRBV4-1; j_gene: TRBJ2-3; CDR3aa: CASSQPPPGQGVTDTQYF; CDR3nt: TGCGCCAGCAGCCAGCCCCCCCCGGGACAGGGGGTGACAGATACGCAGTATTTT
abundance: .; d_gene: .; len: 16; v_gene: TRBV4-1; j_gene: TRBJ1-2; CDR3aa: CASSQGRYGPNYGYTF; CDR3nt: TGCGCCAGCAGCCAAGGAAGGTATGGGCCTAACTATGGCTACACCTTC
abundance: .; d_gene: .; len: 14; v_gene: TRBV11-2; j_gene: TRBJ1-4; CDR3aa: CASSSNTYREKLFF; CDR3nt: TGTGCCAGCAGTTCTAATACGTATCGGGAAAAACTGTTTTTT
abundance: .; d_gene: TRBD2; len: 16; v_gene: TRBV7-2; j_gene: TRBJ2-3; CDR3aa: CASSLISSGGPYTQYF; CDR3nt: TGTGCCAGCAGCTTAATATCTAGCGGGGGACCGTATACGCAGTATTTT
abundance: .; d_gene: .; len: 15; v_gene: TRBV4-2; j_gene: TRBJ1-5; CDR3aa: CASSQDSGDNQPQHF; CDR3nt: TGTGCCAGCAGCCAAGATTCAGGGGACAATCAGCCCCAGCATTTT
abundance: .; d_gene: .; len: 15; v_gene: TRBV4-1; j_gene: TRBJ2-2; CDR3aa: CASSVGRAREGELFF; CDR3nt: TGCGCCAGCAGCGTCGGACGGGCTAGGGAGGGGGAGCTGTTTTTT
abundance: .; d_gene: .; len: 16; v_gene: TRBV16; j_gene: TRBJ1-1; CDR3aa: CASSQSPGADDTEAFF; CDR3nt: TGTGCCAGCAGCCAATCTCCAGGGGCGGACGACACTGAAGCTTTCTTT
abundance: .; d_gene: .; len: 15; v_gene: TRBV4-2; j_gene: TRBJ2-3; CDR3aa: CASSQESGELDTQYF; CDR3nt: TGTGCCAGCAGCCAAGAGTCGGGAGAGTTGGATACGCAGTATTTT
abundance: once; d_gene: .; len: 16; v_gene: TRBV9; j_gene: TRBJ2-1; CDR3aa: CASSGKGVGSYNEQFF; CDR3nt: TGTGCCAGCAGCGGTAAAGGGGTGGGCTCCTACAATGAGCAGTTCTTC
abundance: few; d_gene: .; len: 15; v_gene: TRBV4-2; j_gene: TRBJ2-7; CDR3aa: CASSQDLSGYYEQYF; CDR3nt: TGTGCCAGCAGCCAAGATCTGTCGGGGTACTACGAGCAGTACTTC
abundance: .; d_gene: .; len: 15; v_gene: TRBV28; j_gene: TRBJ2-7; CDR3aa: CASTQDATASYEQYF; CDR3nt: TGTGCCAGCACACAGGACGCTACCGCATCCTACGAGCAGTACTTC
abundance: .; d_gene: .; len: 15; v_gene: TRBV7-9; j_gene: TRBJ2-7; CDR3aa: CASSLGGGELRGQYF; CDR3nt: TGTGCCAGCAGCTTGGGAGGCGGGGAACTACGTGGGCAGTACTTC
abundance: .; d_gene: .; len: 14; v_gene: TRBV11-2; j_gene: TRBJ1-2; CDR3aa: CASSPHNRAAGYTF; CDR3nt: TGTGCCAGCAGCCCACACAACAGGGCGGCTGGCTACACCTTC
abundance: .; d_gene: .; len: 15; v_gene: TRBV5-1; j_gene: TRBJ2-1; CDR3aa: CASSLEFGSYNEQFF; CDR3nt: TGCGCCAGCAGCTTGGAGTTCGGCTCCTACAATGAGCAGTTCTTC
abundance: many; d_gene: TRBD1; len: 17; v_gene: TRBV5-1; j_gene: TRBJ2-2; CDR3aa: CASRRLSTGGQSGELFF; CDR3nt: TGCGCCAGCAGGAGACTATCGACAGGGGGTCAGTCCGGGGAGCTGTTTTTT